The text below deals with one T cell receptor (beta chain). The antigen it binds to is not known. Qualities for individual bases were not recorded, and no much larger clone is one base off. These data come from a study of T cells after somatic rescue of genetic block (dated by TCRdb to about 2020). Study-level background: What the study looked at was long-term robustness, specifically in a T-cell system that came about through somatic rescue of a genetic block in T-cell development.

Library preparation was by the immunoSEQ multiplex PCR assay. Here the immuneACCESS table is served through TCRdb, limited to in-frame sequences with V and J called. Missing clones are a known gap in these copies; in checked studies unresolved V genes cover under half, and the rest lacks a known reason. The table for this sample lists approximately 65,000 clones; 85% to 95% of them were counted only once. The ten largest clones represent 2.9% of the sample. CDR1 SEHNR and CDR2 FQNEAQ are derived from the germline V gene (reference sequence). The junction shows trimming of 8 bases on V and 4 bases on J, and the gene matches do not reach 3 bases of it. The CDR3 contains 12 residues, cysteine and phenylalanine counted. Of the read, only the CDR3 DNA is kept; its 36 bases are in frame from base 1.

Rearrangement joined TRBV7-9 to TRBJ2-7; TRBD1 agrees with 9 junctional bases. The sample consisted of peripheral blood mononuclear cells (PBMCs). The receptor comes from a man aged 35 to 55. Here is the DNA: TGTGCCAGCGAGACAGGGGGATACGAGCAGTACTTC. The translation is CASETGGYEQYF.